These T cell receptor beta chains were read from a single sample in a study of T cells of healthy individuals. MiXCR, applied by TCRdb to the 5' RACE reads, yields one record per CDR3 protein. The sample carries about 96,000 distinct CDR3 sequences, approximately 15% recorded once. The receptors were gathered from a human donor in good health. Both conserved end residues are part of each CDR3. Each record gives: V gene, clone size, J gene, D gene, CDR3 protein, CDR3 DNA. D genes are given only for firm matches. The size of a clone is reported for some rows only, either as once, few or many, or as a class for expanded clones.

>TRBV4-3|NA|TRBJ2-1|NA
CASSHRVGEQFF
TGCGCCAGCAGCCACAGGGTAGGTGAGCAGTTCTTC
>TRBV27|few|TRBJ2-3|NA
CASSLQVTDTQYF
TGTGCCAGCAGTTTACAGGTTACAGATACGCAGTATTTT
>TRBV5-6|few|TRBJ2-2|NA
CASSGPNTGELFF
TGTGCCAGCAGCGGGCCGAACACCGGGGAGCTGTTTTTT
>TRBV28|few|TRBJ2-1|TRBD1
CASSLEDRAYNEQFF
TGTGCCAGCAGTTTGGAGGACAGGGCCTACAATGAGCAGTTCTTC
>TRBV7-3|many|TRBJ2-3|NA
CASSPGGTSTDTQYF
TGTGCCAGCAGCCCAGGGGGGACTAGCACAGATACGCAGTATTTT
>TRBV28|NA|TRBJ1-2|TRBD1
CASSSSGTGPYGYTF
TGTGCCAGCAGTTCGTCGGGGACAGGACCCTATGGCTACACCTTC
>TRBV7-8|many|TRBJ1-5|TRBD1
CASSGGTGRYQPQHF
TGTGCCAGCAGCGGGGGGACAGGGAGATATCAGCCCCAGCATTTT
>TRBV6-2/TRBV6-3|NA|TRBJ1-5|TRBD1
CASSRDRVRQPQHF
TGTGCCAGCAGTCGGGACAGGGTGCGACAGCCCCAGCATTTT
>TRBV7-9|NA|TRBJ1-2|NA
CASRPPWDYGYTF
TGTGCCAGCAGGCCCCCCTGGGACTATGGCTACACCTTC
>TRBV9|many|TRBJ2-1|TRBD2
CASSPGLAEQFF
TGTGCCAGCAGCCCGGGACTAGCTGAGCAGTTCTTC
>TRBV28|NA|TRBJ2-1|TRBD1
CALTRGQGLNNEQFF
TGTGCTCTAACGCGGGGACAGGGGTTAAACAATGAGCAGTTCTTC
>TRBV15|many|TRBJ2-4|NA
CATGPGRLNIQYF
TGTGCCACCGGGCCAGGCCGACTTAACATTCAGTACTTC
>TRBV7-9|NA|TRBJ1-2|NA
CASSFDSFGYTF
TGTGCCAGCAGCTTCGACAGCTTCGGCTACACCTTC
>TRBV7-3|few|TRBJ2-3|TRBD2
CASSFTSGGTDTQYF
TGTGCCAGCAGCTTTACTAGCGGGGGAACAGATACGCAGTATTTT
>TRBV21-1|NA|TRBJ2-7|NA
CASSKRWLEGSYEQYF
TGTGCCAGCAGCAAACGTTGGCTCGAAGGTTCGTACGAGCAGTACTTC
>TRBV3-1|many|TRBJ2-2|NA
CASSQLTGELFF
TGTGCCAGCAGCCAACTAACCGGGGAGCTGTTTTTT
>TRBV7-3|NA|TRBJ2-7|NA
CASSPPGEYEQYF
TGTGCCAGCAGCCCCCCAGGGGAGTACGAGCAGTACTTC
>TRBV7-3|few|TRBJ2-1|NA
CASSLRRNLEQFF
TGTGCCAGCAGCTTAAGACGGAACCTTGAGCAGTTCTTC